This paragraph covers one TCR beta chain sequence. The CDR3 runs to 15 residues. Germline CDR1 reads SGHNT; CDR2 reads YYREEE (reference sequence). Trimming stripped 3 bases from V and 6 bases from J, with 19 bases between. This record belongs to a study of blood T cell repertoires in COVID-19. Study information: The samples span acute and convalescent COVID-19 from the United States, Italy and Spain.

Assay used: immunoSEQ multiplex PCR; TCRdb lists only in-frame clones, some missing. The sample lists a few hundred thousand clones, approximately 88% seen once, with approximately 9% in the top ten. The origin of this receptor is a woman under 30 who had recovered from COVID-19. The chain links TRBV5-4 to TRBJ2-7; D ambiguous. Sequenced material: PBMCs or T cells enriched from blood (not recorded which). Here the CDR3 reads CASSSPRSADGEQYF. As DNA, the CDR3 is TGTGCCAGCAGCTCGCCCCGCAGCGCTGACGGCGAGCAGTACTTC.